Below are 21 T cell receptor beta chains sequenced from a single sample in a study of post-analysis software for immune sequencing data. Their antigens remain unidentified. Unique molecular identifiers were built into the TCR beta cDNA libraries. TCRdb fed the PCR reads into MiXCR, producing one record per CDR3 protein. The table shows approximately 440,000 distinct CDR3 sequences, with approximately 45% occurring only once. The study, taken as a whole, reports: Higher frequency in patients than in controls was seen for roughly five TRBV segments, with TRBV5-6, TRBV5-1 and TRBV20-1 among them.

The specimen sequenced was blood. Every receptor here comes from a girl aged 10-17 years with multiple sclerosis.

About this clonotype itself: An end of the junction differs from the germline gene, which may be a read error. The gene calls are TRBV25-1 and TRBJ2-5; D possibly matches TRBD1 or TRBD2 (5 bases each). This CDR3 contains 14 residues. Germline V gene lookup returns CDR1 MGHDK and CDR2 SYGVNS. The DNA for the CDR3 is TGTGCCAGCAGGGAATATGAGGGGCCAGAGACCCAGTACTTC. It specifies CASREYEGPETQYF.

This rearrangement joins TRBV12-3 or TRBV12-4 to TRBJ2-3; 9 bases line up with TRBD2. The J segment lost 2 bases and the V segment lost 5 bases, leaving 8 bases of the junction unmatched. CDR3 length equals 16 residues. CDR3 protein: CASSPRRTSATDTQYF. CDR3 nucleotide sequence: TGTGCCAGCAGTCCACGCCGGACTAGCGCCACAGATACGCAGTATTTT.

In regard to this clonotype: The junction departs from germline at one end; a sequencing error may be responsible. The chain links TRBV7-9 to TRBJ2-7, with 10 bases that match TRBD1. The CDR3 sequence is 15 residues long. The germline V gene encodes CDR1 SEHNR and CDR2 FQNEAQ (reference sequence). The CDR3 reads CASSKPGTGVYEQYF. CDR3 coding DNA: TGCGCCAGCAGCAAACCAGGGACAGGGGTCTACGAGCAGTACTTC.

This chain connects TRBV28 to TRBJ2-6, with 9 nucleotides matching TRBD1. The CDR3 has 21 amino acids. After removal of 8 bases from V and 4 bases from J, the junction contained 24 bases not matched to a gene. Germline assignment: CDR1 MDHEN and CDR2 SYDVKM. CDR3 DNA sequence: TGTGCCAGCGGCGGGACAGGGCATCCCCCTCCCCCCTCCTCCGGGGCCAACGTCCTGACTTTC. It encodes CASGGTGHPPPPSSGANVLTF.

The count of this clonotype is one. The chain carries TRBV24-1 and TRBJ2-5, with 8 bases that match TRBD2. In germline, CDR1 is KGHDR, CDR2 SFDVKD. The CDR3 runs 14 residues. V lost 3 bases to trimming and J lost 11 bases; unmatched junction nucleotides: 10. CDR3 DNA sequence: TGTGCCACCAGTGATAGCGGGGGTTACAATGAGCAGTACTTC. Protein product: CATSDSGGYNEQYF.

This clonotype was recorded a few times. CDR3 sequence (DNA): TGTGCCAGCAGCTCCCTCCGACAGGGGAGAGGCAATGAGCAGTTCTTC. Its protein product is CASSSLRQGRGNEQFF. The chain is built from TRBV7-8 and TRBJ2-1; 8 positions match TRBD1. The trim removed 4 bases at V and 6 bases at J, leaving 11 bases unmatched. The CDR3 covers 16 residues. Germline loops: CDR1 SGHVS, CDR2 FQNEAQ.

This clonotype is a singleton in its sample. The V call is TRBV20-1, the J call TRBJ2-3; the match to TRBD2 covers 14 bases. V was pared by 8 bases and J by 5 bases, with 9 bases of the junction left unmatched. Per the germline V gene, CDR1 is DFQATT and CDR2 is SNEGSKA (reference sequence). The CDR3 contains 15 residues. CDR3 amino acids: CSTEGLAGVVDTQYF. In DNA form, the CDR3 reads TGCAGTACTGAGGGACTAGCGGGAGTGGTAGATACGCAGTATTTT.

The chain couples TRBV6-5 to TRBJ2-4, with D unresolved. Gene TRBJ2-7 matches the end of the DNA better, so the J call may be wrong. Germline CDR1 MNHEY, CDR2 SVGAGI. The CDR3 length is 14 residues. This CDR3 is CASSPDFSGYEQYF. In DNA form, the CDR3 reads TGTGCCAGCAGCCCCGACTTCTCAGGCTACGAGCAGTACTTC.

The chain links TRBV30 to TRBJ1-5; tentative D call: TRBD1 (5 bases). CDR1 and CDR2 (germline): GTSNPN, SVGIG (reference sequence). CDR3 length: 16 amino acids. V lost 0 bases to trimming and J lost 2 bases, with 14 bases between them. CDR3 in amino acids: CAWSVGGVRRNQPQHF. DNA for the CDR3: TGTGCCTGGAGTGTGGGAGGGGTTCGGCGCAATCAGCCCCAGCATTTT.

The chain combines TRBV13 with TRBJ2-5; maybe TRBD1 (6 bases). With the DNA end fitting TRBJ2-7 better, the J assignment may be wrong. CDR3 length equals 17 residues. The germline V gene encodes CDR1 PRHDT and CDR2 FYEKMQ (reference sequence). CDR3: CASSLSRDSRGTYEQYF. DNA of the CDR3: TGTGCCAGCAGCTTAAGTCGCGACTCCAGGGGAACCTACGAGCAGTACTTC.

This clonotype has only a few counts. The chain uses TRBV3-1 and TRBJ2-1; D not certain. V was cut by 1 base and J by 7 bases, with 17 bases left in between. CDR1 and CDR2 from the germline V gene are LGHDT and YNNKEL (reference sequence). The CDR3 spans 16 residues. The CDR3 loop is CASSQVLGARSNEQFF. The DNA for the CDR3 is TGTGCCAGCAGCCAAGTCTTGGGTGCCAGGTCAAATGAGCAGTTCTTC.

The chain employs TRBV20-1 and TRBJ1-2; no clear D. The germline V gene has CDR1 DFQATT and CDR2 SNEGSKA (reference sequence). The CDR3 runs 14 residues. V lost 3 bases, J lost 0 bases, and 11 bases lay in between. CDR3 nucleotide sequence: TGCAGTGCTAGGGCAGGCTCAGCTAACTATGGCTACACCTTC. Protein: CSARAGSANYGYTF.

The table lists this clonotype with a count of one. The chain uses TRBV7-3 and TRBJ2-4; 7 nucleotides align to TRBD1. The J call is doubtful: the DNA matches TRBJ2-5 better. Per the germline V gene, CDR1 is SGHTA and CDR2 is FQGTGA. The CDR3 spans 15 residues. The CDR3: CASSLNSATGETQYF. The CDR3 nucleotides read TGTGCCAGCAGCTTAAATTCCGCGACAGGGGAGACCCAGTACTTC.

This clonotype was detected a few times. The V call is TRBV9, the J call TRBJ2-1, with 8 bases lining up with TRBD1. J was trimmed by 7 bases and V by 0 bases; bases with no gene match: 12. The CDR3 runs 17 residues. In germline, CDR1 is SGDLS, CDR2 YYNGEE. The CDR3 reads CASSVATRTGWINEQFF. The CDR3 DNA reads as TGTGCCAGCAGCGTAGCTACGAGGACAGGGTGGATAAATGAGCAGTTCTTC.

The CDR3 DNA reads TGTGCCAGCAGCAAGGCCAACCAAGAGACCCAGTACTTC. This codes for CASSKANQETQYF. The V and J genes are TRBV12-3 or TRBV12-4 and TRBJ2-5; no firm D call. The V end lost 6 bases, the J end lost 0 bases, and 8 bases lay between the germline ends. This CDR3 has 13 residues.

The V and J genes are TRBV3-1 and TRBJ2-7, with no clear D. Germline values: CDR1 LGHDT, CDR2 YNNKEL (reference sequence). The V end lost 3 bases, the J end lost 6 bases, and 9 bases lay between the germline ends. This CDR3 region has 12 residues. The CDR3 protein is CASSQVQGEQYF. The CDR3 DNA is TGTGCCAGCAGCCAGGTTCAAGGCGAGCAGTACTTC.

The CDR3 DNA reads as TGCAGTGCAGCGACAGATATGGGGGAGACCCAGTACTTC. It translates to CSAATDMGETQYF. The rearrangement uses TRBV20-1 and TRBJ2-5; D is possibly TRBD1 (5 bases). The CDR3 is 13 residues long. Trimming left V 6 bases short and J 5 bases short, with 16 bases between. CDR1 DFQATT and CDR2 SNEGSKA come from the germline V gene (reference sequence).

This chain links TRBV10-3 with TRBJ2-1, with 12 bases aligning to TRBD2. Germline V gene sequence: CDR1 ENHRY, CDR2 SYGVKD. The CDR3 has 14 residues. V trimming: 6 bases; J trimming: 10 bases; junction bases outside the gene matches: 7. The CDR3 region is CAISPSGRAGEQFF. CDR3 DNA sequence: TGTGCCATCAGCCCTAGCGGGAGGGCCGGAGAGCAGTTCTTC.

The chain combines TRBV12-3 or TRBV12-4 with TRBJ2-5; 8 bases match TRBD2. The CDR3 runs 18 residues. Trimming cost V 5 bases and J 0 bases; bases outside gene matches: 14. The CDR3 nucleotides read TGTGCCAGCAGTGTAATAGCCGGGACTAGATTGTACCAAGAGACCCAGTACTTC. It specifies CASSVIAGTRLYQETQYF.

CDR3 in DNA: TGTGCCAGCAGTGGGGCTTTAGCAGGACTCAGCACAGATACGCAGTATTTT. Residues: CASSGALAGLSTDTQYF. The V call is TRBV6-1, the J call TRBJ2-3; weak D call: TRBD2 (5 bases). This CDR3 has 17 amino acids. Trimming took off 4 bases at V and 0 bases at J, with 17 bases between the two ends. The V gene's germline CDR1 is MNHNS and CDR2 SASEGT.

The V call is TRBV28, the J call TRBJ1-1, with D tentatively TRBD1 (6 bases). Trimming pared 4 bases from V and 10 bases from J, leaving 16 bases between. Looked up from germline, CDR1 is MDHEN and CDR2 is SYDVKM. This CDR3 has 13 amino acids. The CDR3 nucleotides are TGTGCCAGCAGTTACTCGTCTCGGGGGGCAGCTTTCTTT. It translates to CASSYSSRGAAFF.